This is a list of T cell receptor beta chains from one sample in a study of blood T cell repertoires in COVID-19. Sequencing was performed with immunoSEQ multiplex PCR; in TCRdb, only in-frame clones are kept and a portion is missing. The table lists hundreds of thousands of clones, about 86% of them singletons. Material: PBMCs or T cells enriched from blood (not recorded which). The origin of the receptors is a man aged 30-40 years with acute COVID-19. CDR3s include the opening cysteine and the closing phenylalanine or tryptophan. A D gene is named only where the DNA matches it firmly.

DNA: TGTGCCAGCAGGCCGGCGCTGGACAGGGGCTGGGAGACCCAGTACTTC
CDR3: CASRPALDRGWETQYF
D: TRBD1
V: TRBV27
J: TRBJ2-5

DNA: TGTGCCGGCTCCCCTTACGGACTGAATGAGCAGTTCTTC
CDR3: CAGSPYGLNEQFF
D: -
V: TRBV7-2
J: TRBJ2-1

DNA: TGTGCCAGCAGGGCGTACGGGAGTAACAATGAGCAGTTCTTC
CDR3: CASRAYGSNNEQFF
D: -
V: TRBV2
J: TRBJ2-1

DNA: TGTGCCAGCAGCGCCAAGGGGAAGGCAATCACAGATACGCAGTATTTT
CDR3: CASSAKGKAITDTQYF
D: -
V: TRBV9
J: TRBJ2-3

DNA: TGTGCCAGCAGCCACAGGAATTCTGGAAACACCATATATTTT
CDR3: CASSHRNSGNTIYF
D: -
V: TRBV14
J: TRBJ1-3

DNA: TGTGCCAGCTCTCGGGGCTCCTACAATGAGCAGTTCTTC
CDR3: CASSRGSYNEQFF
D: -
V: TRBV12-3/TRBV12-4
J: TRBJ2-1

DNA: TGTGCCAGCAGCTGTTTCGGTGAAAAACTGTTTTTT
CDR3: CASSCFGEKLFF
D: -
V: TRBV3-1/TRBV3-2
J: TRBJ1-4

DNA: TGTGCCAGCATTCTACCCTCGGGACAGGGGGGTTCACCCCTCCACTTT
CDR3: CASILPSGQGGSPLHF
D: TRBD1
V: TRBV27
J: TRBJ1-6

DNA: TGTGCCAGCAGCCTCCGGACTAGCGGTCCAAATGAGCAGTTCTTC
CDR3: CASSLRTSGPNEQFF
D: TRBD2
V: TRBV7-8
J: TRBJ2-1

DNA: TGCGCCAGTTCGGAGGGGAACACCATATATTTT
CDR3: CASSEGNTIYF
D: -
V: TRBV4-1
J: TRBJ1-3

DNA: TGTGCCAGCCGAGAAAAGAATTCACCCCTCCACTTT
CDR3: CASREKNSPLHF
D: -
V: TRBV28
J: TRBJ1-6

DNA: TGTGCCAGCAGCTACGGGACAGGGGCGACTATCTATGGCTACACCTTC
CDR3: CASSYGTGATIYGYTF
D: TRBD1
V: TRBV28
J: TRBJ1-2

DNA: TGTGCCAGTAGTATATTGCTAGCGGACTACAATGAGCAGTTCTTC
CDR3: CASSILLADYNEQFF
D: TRBD2
V: TRBV19
J: TRBJ2-1